These 18 T cell receptor beta chains were all obtained from the same sample, sequenced in a study of response to subunit inactivated influenza vaccine. TCRdb re-called the RT-PCR reads through MiXCR, storing one row per CDR3 protein. Counted here are hundreds of thousands of distinct CDR3 sequences, over 9% occurring once; the ten biggest clones make up 9.5% to 12%. This sample was shared with a second study, whose subject was T cells expressing NK-cell markers. That study adds: The authors made TCR beta cDNA libraries by 5'RACE template switching. This switching added a universal primer site and UMIs.

The specimen comprised PBMCs from blood, sampled on the day of vaccination. The receptors here all came from a man aged 45-65 years who received an inactivated influenza vaccine.

The CDR3 is CASSLNPGTVDNEQFF. Written as DNA, the CDR3 is TGTGCCAGCAGCTTAAACCCCGGGACTGTAGACAATGAGCAGTTCTTC. V gene TRBV7-3 combines with J gene TRBJ2-1, with D tentatively TRBD2 (6 bases). Germline V gene sequence: CDR1 SGHTA, CDR2 FQGTGA. V lost 1 base and J lost 5, with 15 bases in between. The CDR3 length is 16 residues.

The chain couples TRBV15 to TRBJ1-1; D gene unclear. The CDR3 runs to 14 residues. Per germline, CDR1 LNHNV and CDR2 YYDKDF (reference sequence). The germline V and J ends were trimmed by 5 bases and 8 bases, with 18 bases remaining between them. The CDR3 sequence: CATSWYGSSIEAFF. The CDR3 region has the DNA TGTGCCACCAGCTGGTACGGGAGCTCGATCGAAGCTTTCTTT.

The table lists this clonotype with many counts. This rearrangement joins TRBV20-1 to TRBJ1-1; weak D call: TRBD1 (6 bases). V was clipped by 6 bases and J by 11 bases, with 19 bases between them. CDR3 length: 12 amino acids. Germline assignment: CDR1 DFQATT and CDR2 SNEGSKA (reference sequence). The CDR3 DNA reads as TGCAGTGCCCGGGACACGGATTCTAGGGCTTTCTTT. Translating gives CSARDTDSRAFF.

This clonotype was observed a handful of times. The gene calls are TRBV7-6 and TRBJ2-7; TRBD1 matches 10 bases. The V gene's germline CDR1 is SGHVS and CDR2 FNYEAQ. Trimming at V came to 4 bases and at J to 4 bases, leaving 4 bases not matched to a gene. This CDR3 region has 14 residues. CDR3 loop: CASSSPDRGYEQYF. DNA for the CDR3: TGTGCCAGCAGCTCCCCGGACAGGGGGTACGAGCAGTACTTC. Combining the CDR3 with reference TRBV7-6 and TRBJ2-7 gives the whole variable domain GAGVSQSPRYKVTKRGQDVALRCDPISGHVSLYWYRQALGQGPEFLTYFNYEAQQDKSGLPNDRFSAERPEGSISTLTIQRTEQRDSAMYRCASSSPDRGYEQYFGPGTRLTVT.

A few counts support this clonotype. This chain uses TRBV27 with TRBJ1-2; TRBD1 might be the D (5 bases). The CDR3 sequence is 13 residues long. CDR1 and CDR2 from the germline V gene are MNHEY and SMNVEV (reference sequence). Trimming shortened V by 6 bases and J by 6 bases, and 14 bases separated the two germline ends. CDR3 nucleotides: TGTGCCAGCAGCAGCTTAGGGGATGATGGCTACACCTTC. This translates into CASSSLGDDGYTF.

The chain links TRBV20-1 to TRBJ2-2; 10 bases map to TRBD2. The junction had 4 bases not matched to a gene; V was cut back by 3 bases and J by 3 bases. This CDR3 contains 15 residues. The V gene's germline CDR1 is DFQATT and CDR2 SNEGSKA (reference sequence). As DNA, the CDR3 is TGCAGTGCTAGCGGACTAGCGGACCACACCGGGGAGCTGTTTTTT. This codes for CSASGLADHTGELFF.

The sample holds a few counts of this clonotype. V usage is TRBV7-2 and J usage is TRBJ2-5; 8 bases agree with TRBD2. Germline values: CDR1 SGHTA, CDR2 FQGNSA. Unmatched junction bases numbered 7, after V lost 5 bases and J lost 2 bases. The CDR3 totals 15 residues. In DNA, the CDR3 is TGTGCCAGCAGCCTCCTGACTAGCGATCAAGAGACCCAGTACTTC. This codes for CASSLLTSDQETQYF.

The V call is TRBV25-1, the J call TRBJ1-1, with D possibly being TRBD1 (5 bases). Trimming took off 4 bases at V and 0 bases at J, with 15 bases between the two ends. Looked up from germline, CDR1 is MGHDK and CDR2 is SYGVNS. The CDR3 is made up of 16 amino acids. The DNA of the CDR3 is TGTGCCAGCAGTGTAAAGTTTACGGACATGAACACTGAAGCTTTCTTT. Translated: CASSVKFTDMNTEAFF.

This chain uses TRBV6-1 with TRBJ1-3; D is perhaps TRBD1 (5 bases). The V gene lost 5 bases and the J gene lost 0 bases, with 11 bases spanning the gap. The CDR3 length is 15 residues. CDR1 and CDR2 from the germline V gene are MNHNS and SASEGT. For the CDR3, the DNA is TGTGCCAGCAGTCTTCACGGGGGCTCTGGAAACACCATATATTTT. Amino acids: CASSLHGGSGNTIYF.

This rearrangement joins TRBV6-6 to TRBJ2-1; D call uncertain. The CDR3 is 13 amino acids. The germline V gene encodes CDR1 MNHNY and CDR2 SVGAGI (reference sequence). V was clipped by 2 bases and J by 3 bases, with 5 bases between them. CDR3 region: CASSYLDYNEQFF. The CDR3 DNA follows: TGTGCCAGCAGTTACCTGGACTACAATGAGCAGTTCTTC.

This clonotype has at least ten counts. V and J are TRBV11-2 and TRBJ1-5; a possible D gene is TRBD1 (5 bases). CDR1 is SGHAT and CDR2 is FQNNGV in the germline V gene. The V gene lost 5 bases and the J gene lost 2 bases, with 16 bases spanning the gap. The CDR3 covers 16 residues. As DNA, the CDR3 is TGTGCCAGCAGCCCCCGGGGGTTTAGGGGCAATCAGCCCCAGCATTTT. This codes for CASSPRGFRGNQPQHF.

This clonotype was recorded once. The V gene is TRBV4-1, the J gene TRBJ2-1; D is uncertain. The CDR3 extends over 16 amino acids. The germline V gene has CDR1 MGHRA and CDR2 YSYEKL. Trimming shortened V by 10 bases and J by 0 bases, and 19 bases separated the two germline ends. The DNA of the CDR3 is TGCGCCACCAGACCGTTCGGATTCGTCTCCTACAATGAGCAGTTCTTC. Its translation is CATRPFGFVSYNEQFF.

The chain uses TRBV6-5 and TRBJ2-5, with D perhaps given as TRBD1 or TRBD2 (7 bases each). The CDR3 is 12 amino acids. Germline V CDR1 and CDR2: MNHEY, SVGAGI. Trimming removed 11 bases at V and 4 bases at J, with 14 bases between. The DNA for the CDR3 is TGTGCCTCGGGGGGACAGACAGAGACCCAGTACTTC. Its protein is CASGGQTETQYF.

This clonotype was observed a handful of times. The CDR3 here is CAISEIWPSGTSSYEQYF. The CDR3, as DNA: TGTGCCATCAGTGAGATTTGGCCTAGCGGGACGAGCTCCTACGAGCAGTACTTC. The chain recombines TRBV10-3 with TRBJ2-7, with 9 positions matching TRBD2. The CDR3 sequence is 18 residues long. Per germline, CDR1 ENHRY and CDR2 SYGVKD. The V segment lost 2 bases and the J segment 0 bases; nucleotides outside the gene matches: 11.

This clonotype has ten or more counts. The chain employs TRBV5-5 and TRBJ1-1, with TRBD1 matching over 9 bases. This CDR3 is 14 amino acids long. Germline V gene lookup returns CDR1 SGHKS and CDR2 YYEKEE (reference sequence). J gave up 2 bases and V 3 bases, and 2 bases lay outside the gene matches. CDR3 in amino acids: CASSWGQGNTEAFF. The CDR3 coding sequence is TGTGCCAGCAGCTGGGGACAGGGTAACACTGAAGCTTTCTTT.

J is TRBJ2-3 and V is TRBV3-1; D possibly uses TRBD1 or TRBD2 (6 bases each). Germline V lookup: CDR1 LGHDT, CDR2 YNNKEL (reference sequence). Trimming took 1 base from V and 3 from J, leaving 11 bases between them. The CDR3 consists of 15 residues. This chain's CDR3 is CASSQGQGRTDTQYF. The CDR3, as DNA: TGTGCCAGCAGCCAAGGCCAGGGGAGGACAGATACGCAGTATTTT.

The chain combines TRBV10-3 with TRBJ2-7; no clear D. Germline V gene sequence: CDR1 ENHRY, CDR2 SYGVKD. V was trimmed by 6 bases and J by 5 bases, leaving 17 bases between them. The CDR3 consists of 14 residues. The CDR3 nucleotides read TGTGCCATCAGATCGGTCGAAGAGGTCCACGAGCAGTACTTC. It is translated as CAIRSVEEVHEQYF.

This clonotype was seen more than once but under ten times. The chain employs TRBV7-8 and TRBJ1-3; 7 nucleotides match TRBD1. The V segment lost 3 bases and the J segment 3 bases; nucleotides outside the gene matches: 5. Germline CDR1 SGHVS, CDR2 FQNEAQ. This CDR3 is built from 15 residues. The CDR3 DNA reads as TGTGCCAGCAGCTTTTCAGGGGGTGGTGGAAACACCATATATTTT. It codes for CASSFSGGGGNTIYF.